Each of the 27 T cell receptor beta chains below was sequenced from the same sample in a study of control samples from healthy donors and cancer patients. The table came from immunoSEQ multiplex PCR; TCRdb's copy has only in-frame clones and leaves some out. Of about 120,000 clones in the sample, around 89% were seen once. Sequencing used blood. These receptors came from a middle-aged man in good health.

V gene TRBV15 combines with J gene TRBJ1-2; D is unresolved. V was trimmed by 1 base and J by 4 bases, leaving 16 bases between them. Germline V gene sequence: CDR1 LNHNV, CDR2 YYDKDF (reference sequence). This CDR3 contains 16 residues. The CDR3 loop is CATSRGSVLSGYGYTF. CDR3 in DNA: TGTGCCACCAGCAGAGGTTCGGTACTCAGCGGCTATGGCTACACCTTC. The full variable domain, its missing parts supplied by reference TRBV15 and TRBJ1-2, is DAMVIQNPRYQVTQFGKPVTLSCSQTLNHNVMYWYQQKSSQAPKLLFHYYDKDFNNEADTPDNFQSRRPNTSFCFLDIRSPGLGDTAMYLCATSRGSVLSGYGYTFGSGTRLTVV.

The chain joins TRBV7-9 to TRBJ1-2, with 8 nucleotides matching TRBD1. The germline V gene has CDR1 SEHNR and CDR2 FQNEAQ (reference sequence). Unmatched junction bases numbered 13, after V lost 5 bases and J lost 11 bases. The CDR3 extends over 14 amino acids. The CDR3 reads CASSRGTGPLKYTF. The DNA for the CDR3 is TGTGCCAGCAGCCGGGGGACAGGCCCGTTGAAGTACACCTTC. Full variable domain (missing parts from reference TRBV7-9 and TRBJ1-2): DTGVSQNPRHKITKRGQNVTFRCDPISEHNRLYWYRQTLGQGPEFLTYFQNEAQLEKSRLLSDRFSAERPKGSFSTLEIQRTEQGDSAMYLCASSRGTGPLKYTFGSGTRLTVV.

The gene calls are TRBV3-1 (or the pseudogene TRBV3-2) and TRBJ2-7; D call uncertain. Germline lookup yields CDR1 LGHDT and CDR2 YNNKEL (reference sequence). V dropped 6 bases and J dropped 0 bases, with 9 bases sitting between them. The CDR3 is 13 amino acids. The CDR3 DNA reads TGTGCCAGCAGTTATATAAACTCCTACGAGCAGTACTTC. Amino acid sequence: CASSYINSYEQYF.

This sequence joins TRBV6-5 and TRBJ1-3, with a possible D match to TRBD1 (5 bases). CDR1 and CDR2 (germline): MNHEY, SVGAGI. The CDR3 runs 11 residues. V dropped 6 bases and J dropped 15 bases, with 15 bases sitting between them. The chain's CDR3 is CASSSRTNPYF. The CDR3 DNA reads TGTGCCAGCAGCTCTAGGACAAATCCATATTTT.

This clone was counted a single time. The chain is built from TRBV5-4 and TRBJ1-2; weak D call: TRBD1 (6 bases). The germline V and J ends were trimmed by 0 bases and 0 bases, with 12 bases remaining between them. Per germline, CDR1 SGHNT and CDR2 YYREEE (reference sequence). The CDR3 contains 16 residues. The CDR3 region is CASSLGRGAANYGYTF. The CDR3 coding sequence is TGTGCCAGCAGCTTGGGCAGGGGAGCAGCTAACTATGGCTACACCTTC.

V is TRBV5-6 and J is TRBJ1-1; D is unclear. The CDR3 is 13 amino acids. Germline CDR1 and CDR2: SGHDT and YYEEEE. The V and J ends lost 0 bases and 4 bases respectively, with 7 bases between them. This chain's CDR3 is CASSLVGFTEAFF. CDR3 DNA: TGTGCCAGCAGCTTGGTAGGGTTCACTGAAGCTTTCTTT.

The chain employs TRBV24-1 and TRBJ2-3, with TRBD2 as a possible D gene (6 bases). This CDR3 has 15 residues. From germline, CDR1 is KGHDR and CDR2 SFDVKD. Trimming removed 4 bases from V and 0 bases from J, with 10 bases in between. The CDR3 DNA reads as TGTGCCACCAGTGACCTCGGGGGAAGCACAGATACGCAGTATTTT. Protein product: CATSDLGGSTDTQYF.

This chain links TRBV24-1 with TRBJ2-1; 10 positions match TRBD2. Germline values: CDR1 KGHDR, CDR2 SFDVKD. This CDR3 has 14 residues. V dropped 7 bases and J dropped 8; count of bases not matched to a gene: 7. This chain's CDR3 is CATRKAGGRDEQFF. The DNA for the CDR3 is TGTGCCACCAGGAAAGCGGGGGGGCGGGATGAGCAGTTCTTC.

This sequence joins TRBV12-3 or TRBV12-4 and TRBJ2-3; the D gene is possibly TRBD2 (6 bases). CDR3 length equals 12 residues. V was clipped by 5 bases and J by 5 bases, with 8 bases between them. The CDR3 sequence: CASSHSGDTQYF. The DNA for the CDR3 is TGTGCCAGCAGTCATAGCGGAGATACGCAGTATTTT.

The chain is built from TRBV5-1 and TRBJ1-2; TRBD1 matches 9 bases. The CDR3 has 15 amino acids. Germline lookup yields CDR1 SGHRS and CDR2 YFSETQ. After removal of 2 bases from V and 2 bases from J, the junction contained 4 bases not matched to a gene. CDR3 sequence: CASSFRQGGNYGYTF. The CDR3 DNA follows: TGCGCCAGCAGCTTCCGACAGGGGGGGAACTATGGCTACACCTTC.

The chain joins TRBV5-1 to TRBJ2-3, with a possible D match to TRBD2 (6 bases). Germline assignment: CDR1 SGHRS and CDR2 YFSETQ. Trimming removed 0 bases at V and 3 bases at J, with 14 bases between. The CDR3 has 16 amino acids. CDR3 coding DNA: TGCGCCAGCAGCTTGGGAATTCCGGGGAGGACAGATACGCAGTATTTT. This codes for CASSLGIPGRTDTQYF.

The gene calls are TRBV9 and TRBJ2-3, with D perhaps given as TRBD1 or TRBD2 (5 bases each). This CDR3 is built from 15 residues. Trimming shortened V by 4 bases and J by 2 bases, and 14 bases separated the two germline ends. Germline values: CDR1 SGDLS, CDR2 YYNGEE. This chain's CDR3 is CASSPRGGYTDTQYF. The CDR3 DNA reads TGTGCCAGCAGCCCCCGGGGCGGGTACACAGATACGCAGTATTTT.

In the case of this clone: This sequence may be a read error, since a much larger clone differs from it by one base. This specimen includes other DNA sequences encoding the same CDR3. The chain employs TRBV6-5 and TRBJ1-1; D is unclear. Germline CDR1 MNHEY, CDR2 SVGAGI. The CDR3 extends over 13 amino acids. V lost 1 base to trimming and J lost 1 base, with 4 bases between them. CDR3 nucleotides: TGTGCCAGCAGTTACTTGGCGAACACTGAAGCTTTCTTT. Its protein product is CASSYLANTEAFF.

Here the CDR3 reads CAWTEGVAIYF. The CDR3 DNA is TGTGCCTGGACAGAGGGGGTGGCCATATATTTT. The V call is TRBV30, the J call TRBJ1-3, with D possibly matching TRBD1 (6 bases). The CDR3 is 11 amino acids. Trimming took off 4 bases at V and 11 bases at J, with 12 bases between the two ends. The germline gives CDR1 GTSNPN, CDR2 SVGIG (reference sequence).

This chain uses TRBV5-6 with TRBJ2-7, with D unresolved. This CDR3 contains 12 residues. Per the germline V gene, CDR1 is SGHDT and CDR2 is YYEEEE. V shed 1 base and J shed 6 bases, with 8 bases lying between them. The DNA of the CDR3 is TGTGCCAGCAGCTTGCTTAGGGCCGAGCAGTACTTC. This encodes CASSLLRAEQYF.

The chain uses TRBV6-5 and TRBJ2-1, with 8 bases fitting TRBD2. V shed 6 bases and J 3 bases; nucleotides not matched to a gene: 7. CDR1 MNHEY and CDR2 SVGAGI come from the germline V gene. The CDR3 contains 15 residues. This CDR3 is CASRLAGGHYNEQFF. CDR3 coding DNA: TGTGCCAGCAGATTGGCGGGGGGCCACTACAATGAGCAGTTCTTC.

The rearrangement links TRBV3-1 (or the pseudogene TRBV3-2) to TRBJ1-1; TRBD1 might be the D (5 bases). V gave up 6 bases and J gave up 11 bases, with 13 bases separating them. The CDR3 contains 11 residues. Germline CDR1 LGHDT, CDR2 YNNKEL (reference sequence). The CDR3 protein is CASSHGGGAFF. As DNA, the CDR3 is TGTGCCAGCAGTCACGGGGGTGGGGCTTTCTTT.

DNA of the CDR3: TGTGCCAGCAGCTTAGTCCCAGATACGCAGTATTTT. Translating gives CASSLVPDTQYF. The chain is built from TRBV7-9 and TRBJ2-3; no firm D call. The ends were cut back, 1 base at V and 4 bases at J, with 3 bases in the middle. Germline V lookup: CDR1 SEHNR, CDR2 FQNEAQ (reference sequence). The CDR3 extends over 12 amino acids.

This clone was seen only once. This chain joins TRBV19 and TRBJ1-2; tentative D call: TRBD1 (5 bases). The CDR3 loop spans 11 amino acids. Trimming shortened V by 5 bases and J by 10 bases, and 11 bases separated the two germline ends. The germline CDR1 and CDR2 sequences are LNHDA and SQIVND (reference sequence). The CDR3 here is CASSPGPVYTF. The CDR3 nucleotides are TGTGCCAGTAGTCCGGGGCCCGTCTACACCTTC.

This clone was picked up one time. The chain combines TRBV11-2 with TRBJ1-6; 7 bases are a match to TRBD1. The germline gives CDR1 SGHAT, CDR2 FQNNGV. The CDR3 contains 14 residues. J was trimmed by 12 bases and V by 1 base; bases with no gene match: 6. The CDR3 region is CASSLGQGFEPLHF. DNA for the CDR3: TGTGCCAGCAGCTTAGGACAGGGTTTTGAACCCCTCCACTTT.

The chain is built from TRBV21-1 and TRBJ2-2; TRBD2 is taken as the D call from the table, unchecked against the DNA. TRBV21-1 is described as a pseudogene. The CDR3 extends over 15 amino acids. CDR3 coding DNA: TGTGCCAGCAGCAAAGTCGGGGGGGACACCGGGGAGCTGTTTTTT. Protein: CASSKVGGDTGELFF.

This chain links TRBV12-3 or TRBV12-4 with TRBJ2-7; D remains unclear. This CDR3 spans 13 amino acids. V lost 6 bases and J lost 5, with 14 bases in between. CDR3 loop: CASSLTVTNEQYF. The CDR3 nucleotides read TGTGCCAGCAGCCTAACCGTCACCAACGAGCAGTACTTC.

CDR3 DNA: TGTGCCAGGTGGGACCGGGACACCAGCTCTGGAAACACCATATATTTT. Translating gives CARWDRDTSSGNTIYF. J is TRBJ1-3 and V is TRBV2, with a possible D match to TRBD1 (6 bases). Germline V lookup: CDR1 SNHLY, CDR2 FYNNEI. This CDR3 contains 16 residues. Trimming removed 9 bases from V and 0 bases from J, with 18 bases in between.

The chain employs TRBV19 and TRBJ1-2; D is ambiguous. Germline assignment: CDR1 LNHDA and CDR2 SQIVND (reference sequence). This CDR3 comprises 14 residues. Trimming left V 7 bases short and J 0 bases short, with 12 bases between. The CDR3 protein is CASKETRTNYGYTF. The CDR3 nucleotides read TGTGCCAGTAAGGAGACGAGGACTAACTATGGCTACACCTTC.

This clone was observed a handful of times. The chain carries TRBV5-1 and TRBJ1-1; D remains ambiguous. There are 13 residues in the CDR3. In germline, CDR1 is SGHRS, CDR2 YFSETQ. V lost 2 bases and J 1 base, leaving 6 bases between the germline ends. CDR3 loop: CASSFGRNTEAFF. The CDR3 region has the DNA TGCGCCAGCAGCTTCGGGAGGAACACTGAAGCTTTCTTT.

CDR3 sequence: CASRTKEVYSNQPQHF. CDR3 coding DNA: TGTGCCAGCAGAACGAAGGAGGTATATAGCAATCAGCCCCAGCATTTT. The J gene is TRBJ1-5, the V gene TRBV21-1. TRBV21-1 is a recognized pseudogene. There are 16 residues in the CDR3.

V gene TRBV24-1 combines with J gene TRBJ2-2, with D uncertain. V dropped 1 base and J dropped 6 bases, with 11 bases sitting between them. CDR1 is KGHDR and CDR2 is SFDVKD in the germline V gene. The CDR3 length is 15 residues. CDR3 in amino acids: CATSDFPNESGELFF. Written as DNA, the CDR3 is TGTGCCACCAGTGATTTCCCCAATGAGTCCGGGGAGCTGTTTTTT.